The sequence of this T cell receptor (beta chain) was determined in a study of CD8+ T cells in alopecia areata. Study in general: Treatment of the treated patients consisted of oral tofacitinib, 5 to 10 mg twice daily.

J was trimmed by 3 bases and V by 9 bases; bases with no gene match: 5. The CDR3 contains 13 residues. The V gene's germline CDR1 is LNHDA and CDR2 SQIVND (reference sequence). RNA was extracted and reverse transcribed into cDNA as the sequencing template. Some clones are missing from TCRdb's copy, which holds only in-frame ones; the method was immunoSEQ multiplex PCR. The sample lists some 120,000 clones; roughly 61% were seen once. Material: CD4+ T cells sorted from blood, obtained at week 0. The receptor was derived from a human donor with alopecia areata. V and J are TRBV19 and TRBJ2-5, with 9 bases matching TRBD2. This CDR3 reads CASGLAPKETQYF. CDR3 sequence (DNA): TGTGCCAGCGGACTAGCGCCTAAAGAGACCCAGTACTTC.